This T cell receptor (beta chain) comes out of a study of human T cells and chemical hapten exposure. Study context: Mostly female patients had alopecia areata, totalis or universalis. Points from the study as a whole: Positively correlated with patch test score were the counts of PT1 expanded TCRs.

This clonotype occurred a few times. What it recognizes is unknown. Time point meaning: patch test 1, 2 weeks after DPC sensitization. Treatment meaning: therapeutic diphenylcyclopropenone sensitization with weekly scalp DPC. TCRdb passed the RACE reads through MiXCR, listing each CDR3 protein once. In the table there are around 120,000 distinct CDR3 sequences, roughly an eighth of which are singletons. The CDR3 contains 16 residues. Germline assignment: CDR1 MGHRA and CDR2 YSYEKL. Between the trimmed V and J ends, which lost 4 bases and 3 bases, there was a span of 16 bases. This receptor was identified in a man aged 18 to 30 with alopecia areata. Some clones in this sample may be carry-over from other donors' samples. The chain uses TRBV4-1 and TRBJ1-5, with a weak D call TRBD1 (6 bases). Material: whole blood, obtained in connection with sensitization to the hapten diphenylcyclopropenone (DPC). CDR3 in amino acids: CASSPLQGYVNQPQHF. The CDR3 DNA is TGCGCCAGCAGCCCCCTACAGGGATATGTCAATCAGCCCCAGCATTTT.